This TCR beta chain stems from a study of persistence of HIV-infected CD4 T cells. An overlapping HIV-1 Gag peptide pool stimulated these cells at 0.95 to 1 ug/peptide/mL. Sorting of responding CD4+ T cells relied on upregulated CD40 ligand together with CD69. Undetectable plasma HIV-1 RNA below 50 copies/mL lasted at least 4 years. Before stimulation, PBMCs underwent CD8+ T cell depletion. As concerns this clone: Its antigen is currently unknown.

The immunoSEQ assay was version 4, run in survey mode. Genomic DNA was diluted to around 10 ng/uL, up to 1 ug per sample. The assay was immunoSEQ multiplex PCR, and TCRdb's table has in-frame clones only and misses some. Here the sample spans fewer than 15,000 clones, around 66% being singletons. The germline V gene has CDR1 SGHDT and CDR2 YYEEEE. The CDR3 is 15 amino acids. Trimming cost V 3 bases and J 4 bases, with 14 bases left between them. This specimen consisted of CD4+ T cells sorted from PBMCs after roughly 18-hour stimulation, obtained from a patient who received antiretroviral therapy. The receptor comes from an adult man with HIV who was CMV-seropositive. The rearrangement links TRBV5-6 to TRBJ1-5; possible D gene TRBD1, 5 bases. CDR3 sequence reads: CASSSLGVKNQPQHF. CDR3 DNA: TGTGCCAGCAGCTCCCTGGGGGTAAAAAATCAGCCCCAGCATTTT. Combining the CDR3 with reference TRBV5-6 and TRBJ1-5 gives the whole variable domain DAGVTQSPTHLIKTRGQQVTLRCSPKSGHDTVSWYQQALGQGPQFIFQYYEEEERQRGNFPDRFSGHQFPNYSSELNVNALLLGDSALYLCASSSLGVKNQPQHFGDGTRLSIL.